The following is a T cell receptor beta chain sequence with its context. This entry is derived from a study of blood T cell repertoires in COVID-19. TCRdb keeps only in-frame clones here, not all; method: immunoSEQ multiplex PCR. This sample has over 150,000 clones, with nearly 80% found just once. Germline CDR1 is SGHNT and CDR2 is YYREEE (reference sequence). The CDR3 has 15 amino acids. Trimming took 3 bases from V and 8 from J; bases not matched to a gene: 8. The sequence was obtained from a man of 80 years or more with acute or convalescent COVID-19. The V and J genes are TRBV5-4 and TRBJ1-6; TRBD1 agrees at 7 bases. Sequenced material: peripheral blood. As DNA, the CDR3 is TGTGCCAGCAGCTCTTTACAGGGGATGGATTCACCCCTCCACTTT. Protein sequence: CASSSLQGMDSPLHF.